This T cell receptor beta chain is drawn from a study of chemoradiotherapy in HPV16-positive cancers. Overall study results and limits: Non-HPV-specific T cells did not expand in tumors during treatment, whereas candidate HPV-specific clones and E7-related motifs did.

The repertoire was sequenced with immunoSEQ multiplex PCR; TCRdb's copy has only in-frame clones and lacks some. This repertoire shows roughly 4,000 clones, around 73% found once; its top ten account for 11%. The CDR3 spans 16 residues. Trimming removed 4 bases from V and 5 bases from J; junction bases left unmatched: 10. The V gene's germline CDR1 is SGHTA and CDR2 FQGNSA. This clone is a singleton in its sample. As yet, its antigen is unknown. Sequencing used tumor tissue, obtained from a patient who underwent chemoradiotherapy. This receptor was identified in a human donor with HPV-associated anogenital cancer. The rearrangement joins TRBV7-2 to TRBJ2-1; 8 bases align to TRBD2. Here the CDR3 DNA reads TGTGCCAGCAGCTACATAGCGGGGAAACCCCACAATGAGCAGTTCTTC. Protein sequence: CASSYIAGKPHNEQFF.